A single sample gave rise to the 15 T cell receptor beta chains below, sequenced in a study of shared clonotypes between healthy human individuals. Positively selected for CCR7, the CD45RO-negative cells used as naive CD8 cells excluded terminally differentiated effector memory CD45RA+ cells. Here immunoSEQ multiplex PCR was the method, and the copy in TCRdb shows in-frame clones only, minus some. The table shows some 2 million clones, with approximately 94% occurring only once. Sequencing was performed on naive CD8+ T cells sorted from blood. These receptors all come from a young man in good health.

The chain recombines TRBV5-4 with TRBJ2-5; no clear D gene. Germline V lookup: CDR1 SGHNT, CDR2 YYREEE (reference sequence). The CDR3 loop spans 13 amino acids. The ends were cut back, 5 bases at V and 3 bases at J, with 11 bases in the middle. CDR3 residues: CASRPRTEETQYF. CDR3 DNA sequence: TGTGCCAGCAGACCACGGACGGAAGAGACCCAGTACTTC.

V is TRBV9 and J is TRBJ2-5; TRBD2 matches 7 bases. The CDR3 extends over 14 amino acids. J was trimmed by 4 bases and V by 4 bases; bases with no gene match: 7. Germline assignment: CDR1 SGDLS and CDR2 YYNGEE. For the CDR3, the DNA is TGTGCCAGCAGCCTCGCGGGAGCCCCAGAGACCCAGTACTTC. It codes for CASSLAGAPETQYF.

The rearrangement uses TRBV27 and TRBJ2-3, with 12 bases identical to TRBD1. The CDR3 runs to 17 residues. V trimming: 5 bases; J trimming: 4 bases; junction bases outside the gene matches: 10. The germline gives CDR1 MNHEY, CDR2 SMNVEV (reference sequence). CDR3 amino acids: CASSALPGQGAADTQYF. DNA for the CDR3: TGTGCCAGCAGTGCGCTACCGGGACAGGGGGCCGCAGATACGCAGTATTTT.

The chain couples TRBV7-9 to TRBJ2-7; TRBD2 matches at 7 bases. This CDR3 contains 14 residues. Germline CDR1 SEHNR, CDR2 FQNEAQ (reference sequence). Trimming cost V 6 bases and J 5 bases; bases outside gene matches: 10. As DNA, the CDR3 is TGTGCCAGCAGATCAGGATCTAGCGGAGACGAGCAGTACTTC. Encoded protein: CASRSGSSGDEQYF.

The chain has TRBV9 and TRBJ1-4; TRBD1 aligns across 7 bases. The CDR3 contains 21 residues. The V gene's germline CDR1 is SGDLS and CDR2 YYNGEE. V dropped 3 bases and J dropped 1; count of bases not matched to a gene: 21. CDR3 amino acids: CASSGWDTGVISSGTNEKLFF. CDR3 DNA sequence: TGTGCCAGCAGCGGATGGGATACAGGGGTTATTTCAAGTGGAACTAATGAAAAACTGTTTTTT.

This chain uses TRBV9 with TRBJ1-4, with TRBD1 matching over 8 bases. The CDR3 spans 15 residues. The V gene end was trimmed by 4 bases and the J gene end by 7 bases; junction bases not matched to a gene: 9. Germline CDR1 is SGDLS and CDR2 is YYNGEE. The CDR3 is CASSSQTGVSEKLFF. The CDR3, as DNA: TGTGCCAGCAGCTCTCAGACAGGGGTTAGTGAAAAACTGTTTTTT.

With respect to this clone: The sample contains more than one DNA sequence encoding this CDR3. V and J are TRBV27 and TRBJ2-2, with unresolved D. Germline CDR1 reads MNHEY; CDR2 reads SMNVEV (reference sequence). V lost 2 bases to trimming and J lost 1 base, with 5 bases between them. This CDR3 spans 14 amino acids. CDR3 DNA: TGTGCCAGCAGTTTACGAGGGAACACCGGGGAGCTGTTTTTT. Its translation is CASSLRGNTGELFF.

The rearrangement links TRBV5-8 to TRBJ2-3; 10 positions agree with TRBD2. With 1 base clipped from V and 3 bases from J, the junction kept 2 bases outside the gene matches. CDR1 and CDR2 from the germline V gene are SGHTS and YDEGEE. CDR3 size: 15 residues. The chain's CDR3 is CASSLTSGNTDTQYF. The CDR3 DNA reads TGTGCCAGCAGCTTGACTAGCGGGAATACAGATACGCAGTATTTT.

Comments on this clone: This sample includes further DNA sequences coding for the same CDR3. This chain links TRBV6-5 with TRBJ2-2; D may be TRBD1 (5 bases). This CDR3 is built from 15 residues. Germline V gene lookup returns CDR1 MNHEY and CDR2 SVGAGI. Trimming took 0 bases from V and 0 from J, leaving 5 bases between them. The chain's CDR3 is CASSYSDTNTGELFF. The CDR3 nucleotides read TGTGCCAGCAGTTACTCGGACACGAACACCGGGGAGCTGTTTTTT.

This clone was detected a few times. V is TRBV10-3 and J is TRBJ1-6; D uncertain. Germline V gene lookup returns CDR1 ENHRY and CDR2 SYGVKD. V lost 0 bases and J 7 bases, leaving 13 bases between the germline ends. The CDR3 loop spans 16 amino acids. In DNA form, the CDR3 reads TGTGCCATCAGTGAGTCATTAGGTCCTGAGAATTCACCCCTCCACTTT. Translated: CAISESLGPENSPLHF.

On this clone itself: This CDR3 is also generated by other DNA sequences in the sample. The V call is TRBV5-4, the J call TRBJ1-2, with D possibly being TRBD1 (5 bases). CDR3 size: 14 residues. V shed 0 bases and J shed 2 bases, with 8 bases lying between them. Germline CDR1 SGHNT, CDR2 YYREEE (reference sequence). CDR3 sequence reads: CASSLEGTNYGYTF. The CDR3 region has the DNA TGTGCCAGCAGCTTGGAGGGGACCAACTATGGCTACACCTTC. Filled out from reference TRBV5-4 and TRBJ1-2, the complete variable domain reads ETGVTQSPTHLIKTRGQQVTLRCSSQSGHNTVSWYQQALGQGPQFIFQYYREEENGRGNFPPRFSGLQFPNYSSELNVNALELDDSALYLCASSLEGTNYGYTFGSGTRLTVV.

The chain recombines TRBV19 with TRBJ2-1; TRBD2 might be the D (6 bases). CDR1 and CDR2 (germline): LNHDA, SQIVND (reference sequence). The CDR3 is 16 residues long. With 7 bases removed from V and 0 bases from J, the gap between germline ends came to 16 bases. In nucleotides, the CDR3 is TGTGCCAGTACCGTATACGGGAGCAGCTCCTACAATGAGCAGTTCTTC. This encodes CASTVYGSSSYNEQFF.

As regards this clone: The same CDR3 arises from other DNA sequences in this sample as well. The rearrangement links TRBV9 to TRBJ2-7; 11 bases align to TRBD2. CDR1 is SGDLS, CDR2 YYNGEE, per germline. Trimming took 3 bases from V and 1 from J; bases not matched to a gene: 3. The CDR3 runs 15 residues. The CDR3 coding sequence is TGTGCCAGCAGCGCCGGGACTAGCGGATCCTACGAGCAGTACTTC. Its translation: CASSAGTSGSYEQYF.

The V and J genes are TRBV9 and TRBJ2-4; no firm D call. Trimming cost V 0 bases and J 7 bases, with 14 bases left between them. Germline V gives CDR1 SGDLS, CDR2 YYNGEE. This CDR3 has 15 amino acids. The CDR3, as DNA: TGTGCCAGCAGCGTAGGAGACCTCGGACGGAACATTCAGTACTTC. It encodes CASSVGDLGRNIQYF.

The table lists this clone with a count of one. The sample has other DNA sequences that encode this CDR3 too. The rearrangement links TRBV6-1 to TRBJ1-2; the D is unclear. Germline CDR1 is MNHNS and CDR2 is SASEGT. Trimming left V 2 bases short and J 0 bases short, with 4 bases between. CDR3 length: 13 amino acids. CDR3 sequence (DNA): TGTGCCAGCAGTGAAACAGCTAACTATGGCTACACCTTC. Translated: CASSETANYGYTF.